The 20 T cell receptor beta chains in this list originate from one sample, sequenced in a study of CD8 T cells in Susac syndrome. cDNA came from 0.5 to 1 ug RNA primed by random hexamers. TCRdb independently ran MiXCR on the immunoSEQ multiplex PCR reads; one entry per CDR3 protein. Of more than 150,000 distinct CDR3 sequences detected, about 91% appear once; the ten largest clones hold 0.065% to 0.1%. Sequencing was done on a sample of CD4+ T cells from PBMCs. The receptors here all came from a human donor in good health.

The table lists this clonotype with a few counts. CDR3 sequence: CASSSHSGQETQYF. CDR3 in DNA: TGTGCCAGCAGTTCCCATAGCGGGCAAGAGACCCAGTACTTC. The chain combines TRBV6-1 with TRBJ2-5; 7 bases line up with TRBD2. V trimming: 5 bases; J trimming: 2 bases; junction bases outside the gene matches: 5. Germline CDR1 and CDR2: MNHNS and SASEGT. CDR3 length equals 14 residues.

The gene calls are TRBV2 and TRBJ2-5; D tentatively fits TRBD1 or TRBD2 (5 bases each). Germline assignment: CDR1 SNHLY and CDR2 FYNNEI. The CDR3 totals 16 residues. Trimming removed 4 bases from V and 5 bases from J, with 20 bases in between. The CDR3 is CASSGGEMAAMETQYF. CDR3 bases: TGTGCCAGCAGTGGAGGGGAGATGGCAGCTATGGAGACCCAGTACTTC.

The chain links TRBV29-1 to TRBJ1-1, with 7 bases fitting TRBD1. The junction had 11 bases not matched to a gene; V was cut back by 7 bases and J by 6 bases. Germline CDR1 and CDR2: SQVTM and ANQGSEA. The CDR3 is made up of 13 amino acids. This chain's CDR3 is CSGTQGSWAEAFF. CDR3 DNA sequence: TGCAGCGGCACACAGGGGTCTTGGGCTGAAGCTTTCTTT.

The rearrangement uses TRBV19 and TRBJ1-1; no firm D call. The CDR3 runs to 15 residues. Germline V gene sequence: CDR1 LNHDA, CDR2 SQIVND (reference sequence). V lost 1 base and J lost 1, with 10 bases in between. The CDR3 sequence: CASSIVGSANTEAFF. The CDR3 nucleotides read TGTGCCAGTAGTATAGTGGGCTCGGCGAACACTGAAGCTTTCTTT.

The V and J genes are TRBV5-5 and TRBJ2-1, with no clear D. The CDR3 spans 12 residues. Trimming took 6 bases from V and 10 from J, leaving 14 bases between them. CDR1 and CDR2 from the germline V gene are SGHKS and YYEKEE (reference sequence). The CDR3 nucleotides are TGTGCCAGCACCACAGACACTTTGGAGCAGTTCTTC. Protein sequence: CASTTDTLEQFF.

The V call is TRBV6-5, the J call TRBJ2-6; the D is unclear. The V end was cut by 7 bases, the J end by 1 base, with 2 bases between. The length of the CDR3 is 12 residues. Germline CDR1 and CDR2: MNHEY and SVGAGI. CDR3: CASKSGANVLTF. In nucleotides, the CDR3 is TGTGCCAGCAAATCTGGGGCCAACGTCCTGACTTTC.

This clonotype has a handful of counts. The rearrangement links TRBV29-1 to TRBJ2-7; D gene uncertain. CDR1 SQVTM and CDR2 ANQGSEA come from the germline V gene. The CDR3 is 11 residues long. V was trimmed by 4 bases and J by 2 bases, leaving 6 bases between them. CDR3 region: CSVGLTYEQYF. The CDR3 region has the DNA TGCAGCGTTGGGCTGACCTACGAGCAGTACTTC.

The chain joins TRBV28 to TRBJ1-1; no firm D call. Looked up from germline, CDR1 is MDHEN and CDR2 is SYDVKM. This CDR3 spans 13 amino acids. V was trimmed by 7 bases and J by 5 bases, leaving 14 bases between them. The CDR3 DNA reads TGTGCCAGCATGAAGGGAGGAGAAACTGAAGCTTTCTTT. This encodes CASMKGGETEAFF. Variable domain in full (rest from reference TRBV28 and TRBJ1-1): DVKVTQSSRYLVKRTGEKVFLECVQDMDHENMFWYRQDPGLGLRLIYFSYDVKMKEKGDIPEGYSVSREKKERFSLILESASTNQTSMYLCASMKGGETEAFFGQGTRLTVV.

V usage is TRBV5-1 and J usage is TRBJ2-1, with TRBD2 matching 9 bases. V lost 0 bases and J lost 4; bases outside the gene matches: 11. The length of the CDR3 is 18 residues. Germline CDR1 reads SGHRS; CDR2 reads YFSETQ. The CDR3 is CASSLGISRGGGYNEQFF. In nucleotides, the CDR3 is TGCGCCAGCAGCTTGGGGATTTCGCGGGGGGGCGGATACAATGAGCAGTTCTTC.

V and J are TRBV3-1 and TRBJ2-5, with D possibly being TRBD1 (6 bases). V lost 4 bases, J lost 10 bases, and 19 bases lay in between. The CDR3 contains 14 residues. Per the germline V gene, CDR1 is LGHDT and CDR2 is YNNKEL (reference sequence). The chain's CDR3 is CASSPAGVLDSQYF. CDR3 sequence (DNA): TGTGCCAGCAGCCCGGCCGGGGTTTTGGACAGCCAGTACTTC.

The chain couples TRBV4-1 to TRBJ1-2; D gene uncertain. In germline, CDR1 is MGHRA, CDR2 YSYEKL. The CDR3 consists of 14 residues. V was pared by 1 base and J by 3 bases, with 9 bases between. The CDR3 coding sequence is TGCGCCAGCAGCCAAGTGGAGCGGTACTATGGCTACACCTTC. Translating gives CASSQVERYYGYTF.

The rearrangement joins TRBV6-6 to TRBJ1-5; D possibly corresponds to TRBD1 (6 bases). The CDR3 length is 14 residues. The germline V gene encodes CDR1 MNHNY and CDR2 SVGAGI (reference sequence). V lost 7 bases and J lost 3, with 13 bases in between. The CDR3 DNA reads as TGTGCCAGCACCGACAGGAGGGACAATCAGCCCCAGCATTTT. It translates to CASTDRRDNQPQHF.

The V call is TRBV7-2, the J call TRBJ1-5; tentatively, D is TRBD1 (6 bases). Trimming shortened V by 6 bases and J by 2 bases, and 11 bases separated the two germline ends. The CDR3 sequence is 14 residues long. Germline CDR1 and CDR2: SGHTA and FQGNSA. The CDR3 DNA reads TGTGCCAGCAGTCTTAGGACAGGCAATCAGCCCCAGCATTTT. Amino acid sequence: CASSLRTGNQPQHF.

This rearrangement joins TRBV6-1 to TRBJ2-7; maybe TRBD2 (6 bases). This CDR3 comprises 16 residues. Germline V CDR1 and CDR2: MNHNS, SASEGT. Between the trimmed V and J ends, which lost 7 bases and 1 base, there was a span of 20 bases. The CDR3 sequence: CASTSTVRGLSYEQYF. CDR3 DNA sequence: TGTGCCAGCACCTCCACGGTGCGGGGACTTTCCTACGAGCAGTACTTC.

V and J are TRBV18 and TRBJ2-7; no clear D. This CDR3 comprises 14 residues. Trimming removed 0 bases at V and 2 bases at J, with 8 bases between. The V gene's germline CDR1 is KGHSH and CDR2 LQKENI. The CDR3 here is CASSPPGLPYEQYF. CDR3 DNA: TGTGCCAGCTCACCACCGGGTCTCCCCTACGAGCAGTACTTC. The whole variable domain, remainder taken from reference TRBV18 and TRBJ2-7, is NAGVMQNPRHLVRRRGQEARLRCSPMKGHSHVYWYRQLPEEGLKFMVYLQKENIIDESGMPKERFSAEFPKEGPSILRIQQVVRGDSAAYFCASSPPGLPYEQYFGPGTRLTVT.

The chain combines TRBV6-5 with TRBJ2-7, with D possibly being TRBD1 (6 bases). Germline CDR1 MNHEY, CDR2 SVGAGI. The CDR3 extends over 13 amino acids. Trimming took off 8 bases at V and 0 bases at J, with 11 bases between the two ends. The CDR3 region has the DNA TGTGCCAGCTCCCGGGACACCTCCTACGAGCAGTACTTC. It codes for CASSRDTSYEQYF.

This chain uses TRBV5-1 with TRBJ1-5; D unresolved. Trimming shortened V by 0 bases and J by 8 bases, and 15 bases separated the two germline ends. The CDR3 runs to 15 residues. The germline CDR1 and CDR2 sequences are SGHRS and YFSETQ. The CDR3 loop reads CASSLGTGVSEPQHF. Written as DNA, the CDR3 is TGCGCCAGCAGCTTGGGGACGGGAGTTTCGGAGCCCCAGCATTTT.

This CDR3 reads CASSLGEGAIMGYTF. Written as DNA, the CDR3 is TGTGCCAGCAGCCTCGGCGAGGGGGCAATTATGGGCTACACCTTC. The V call is TRBV7-9, the J call TRBJ1-2; TRBD1 agrees at 7 bases. In germline, CDR1 is SEHNR, CDR2 FQNEAQ (reference sequence). Trimming cost V 5 bases and J 8 bases; bases outside gene matches: 14. This CDR3 comprises 15 residues.

The V call is TRBV7-2, the J call TRBJ1-4; a weak D match, TRBD1 (6 bases). Trimming took 5 bases from V and 10 from J, leaving 14 bases between them. The CDR3 contains 13 residues. Germline V gene data show CDR1 as SGHTA and CDR2 as FQGNSA. CDR3 sequence (DNA): TGTGCCAGCAGCCGGCAACAGGGAGGAAAACTGTTTTTT. It specifies CASSRQQGGKLFF.

To note about this clonotype: Germline and junction disagree at one end, which may indicate a read error. The genes are TRBV29-1 and TRBJ2-7, with TRBD1 identical over 8 bases. The germline CDR1 and CDR2 sequences are SQVTM and ANQGSEA. The CDR3 contains 12 residues. In nucleotides, the CDR3 is TGCTGCGTTGGACAGGGTGCGAGAGAGCAGTACTTC. This gives the protein CCVGQGAREQYF.